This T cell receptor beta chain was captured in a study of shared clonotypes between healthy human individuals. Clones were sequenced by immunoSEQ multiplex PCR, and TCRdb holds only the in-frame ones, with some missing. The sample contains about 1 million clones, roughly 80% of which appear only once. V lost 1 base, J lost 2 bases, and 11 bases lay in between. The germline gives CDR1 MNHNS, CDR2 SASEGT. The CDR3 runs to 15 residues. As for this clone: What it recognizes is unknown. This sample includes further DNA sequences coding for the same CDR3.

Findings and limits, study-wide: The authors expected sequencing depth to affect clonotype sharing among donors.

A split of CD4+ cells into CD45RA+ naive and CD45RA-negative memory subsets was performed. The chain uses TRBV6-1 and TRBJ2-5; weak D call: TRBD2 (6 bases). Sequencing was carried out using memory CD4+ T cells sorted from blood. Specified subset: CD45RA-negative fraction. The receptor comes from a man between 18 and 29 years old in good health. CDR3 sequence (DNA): TGTGCCAGCAGTGAAGGACTAGTAGGTCAAGAGACCCAGTACTTC. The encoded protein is CASSEGLVGQETQYF.